This T cell receptor beta chain comes out of a study of cytomegalovirus exposure and HLA in healthy donors. The donors were part of the validation cohort, which consisted of under 150 subjects and was separate from the first cohort of about 650 subjects. Study-level points and caveats: Confirmation was obtained in vitro that a few CMV-associated chains are specific for CMV antigens. The majority of TCR sequences were rare, yet some public TCRs appeared in many donors.

This clone appeared a few times. The target antigen is unknown. Sequencing was performed with immunoSEQ multiplex PCR; in TCRdb, only in-frame clones are kept and a portion is missing. Of 150,000 to 250,000 clones in the sample, around 80% were seen once. The clonotype was recovered from a woman in her twenties or thirties in good health and CMV-seronegative. Sequenced: PBMCs.

The CDR3 DNA follows: TGTGCCAGCAGACCAGACAGGGTTGGCACAGATACGCAGTATTTT. Residues: CASRPDRVGTDTQYF. V usage is TRBV6-4 and J usage is TRBJ2-3, with TRBD1 matching over 7 bases. Germline-derived CDR1 and CDR2 are MRHNA and SNTAGT. The ends lost 6 bases at V and 1 base at J; junction bases unmatched: 7. This CDR3 spans 15 amino acids.